One sample yielded the 27 T cell receptor beta chains listed below, sequenced in a study of blood T cell repertoires in COVID-19. Profiled with immunoSEQ multiplex PCR; TCRdb holds only in-frame clones, not every one. The table includes about 430,000 clones, approximately 90% detected once. The sample comprised PBMCs or T cells enriched from blood (not recorded which). Receptors originate from a woman under 30 who had been exposed to COVID-19.

The genes are TRBV5-1 and TRBJ1-2; 7 positions agree with TRBD1. Germline CDR1 SGHRS, CDR2 YFSETQ. V was clipped by 0 bases and J by 4 bases; unmatched bases: 6. The CDR3 spans 15 residues. CDR3 sequence (DNA): TGCGCCAGCAGCTTGGGGGACAGCTCTGGCTATGGCTACACCTTC. This gives the protein CASSLGDSSGYGYTF.

The chain couples TRBV27 to TRBJ2-5; possibly TRBD2 for D (5 bases). Germline assignment: CDR1 MNHEY and CDR2 SMNVEV (reference sequence). V gave up 2 bases and J gave up 4 bases, with 14 bases separating them. This CDR3 is 15 amino acids long. As DNA, the CDR3 is TGTGCCAGCAGTTTAGACGGGGTTCGACTAGAGACCCAGTACTTC. Protein: CASSLDGVRLETQYF.

This clone was recorded once. The chain uses TRBV25-1 and TRBJ1-5; 9 bases line up with TRBD1. V lost 4 bases and J lost 7; bases outside the gene matches: 5. This CDR3 has 14 amino acids. Germline CDR1 is MGHDK and CDR2 is SYGVNS. DNA of the CDR3: TGTGCCAGCAGTGGACAGGGGGGAGGGCAGCCCCAGCATTTT. Residues: CASSGQGGGQPQHF.

This CDR3 reads CASRSRDPGLAGSNEQFF. The CDR3 region has the DNA TGTGCAAGTCGCTCCCGGGACCCAGGACTAGCGGGGAGCAATGAGCAGTTCTTC. The chain has TRBV12-2 and TRBJ2-1; the tabulated D call, TRBD2, remains unverified against the DNA. TRBV12-2 is designated a pseudogene. This CDR3 contains 18 residues.

The chain joins TRBV5-1 to TRBJ2-1; 14 positions match TRBD2. J gave up 6 bases and V 4 bases, and 6 bases lay outside the gene matches. Per the germline V gene, CDR1 is SGHRS and CDR2 is YFSETQ. There are 16 residues in the CDR3. The CDR3: CASSTTGTSGSNEQFF. For the CDR3, the DNA is TGCGCCAGCAGCACAACCGGGACTAGCGGGAGCAATGAGCAGTTCTTC. Drawing the rest from reference TRBV5-1 and TRBJ2-1, the complete variable domain is KAGVTQTPRYLIKTRGQQVTLSCSPISGHRSVSWYQQTPGQGLQFLFEYFSETQRNKGNFPGRFSGRQFSNSRSEMNVSTLELGDSALYLCASSTTGTSGSNEQFFGPGTRLTVL.

Comments on this clone: The junction differs from germline at one of its ends, possibly a read error. V is TRBV29-1 and J is TRBJ1-2; 10 bases agree with TRBD1. In germline, CDR1 is SQVTM, CDR2 ANQGSEA. The CDR3 contains 9 residues. CDR3 DNA sequence: TGCAGCGGGGGACAGGGGACGGACTTC. The encoded protein is CSGGQGTDF.

This chain joins TRBV5-1 and TRBJ2-1; 7 positions match TRBD2. V was clipped by 2 bases and J by 8 bases; unmatched bases: 7. CDR1 and CDR2 from the germline V gene are SGHRS and YFSETQ. The CDR3 runs to 14 residues. Here the CDR3 DNA reads TGCGCCAGCAGCTTAGCGGGAAGAATGGATGAGCAGTTCTTC. It encodes CASSLAGRMDEQFF.

The V gene is TRBV7-9, the J gene TRBJ1-2; TRBD1 matches at 7 bases. This CDR3 has 16 residues. The ends lost 5 bases at V and 6 bases at J; junction bases unmatched: 15. Germline V gene data show CDR1 as SEHNR and CDR2 as FQNEAQ (reference sequence). The CDR3 here is CASSRSGTGELDGYTF. For the CDR3, the DNA is TGTGCCAGCAGCCGCAGCGGAACAGGGGAGTTGGATGGCTACACCTTC.

V is TRBV5-1 and J is TRBJ2-3; maybe TRBD2 (5 bases). CDR1 is SGHRS and CDR2 is YFSETQ in the germline V gene. The CDR3 length is 14 residues. Trimming pared 2 bases from V and 3 bases from J, leaving 10 bases between. CDR3 DNA: TGCGCCAGCAGCTTAGAGGGATTGACAGATACGCAGTATTTT. Protein: CASSLEGLTDTQYF.

This CDR3 reads CASSPRRRGDTEAFF. CDR3 nucleotide sequence: TGTGCCAGTAGTCCCAGGCGCAGGGGAGACACTGAAGCTTTCTTT. The V and J genes are TRBV19 and TRBJ1-1; D may be TRBD1 (6 bases). Per the germline V gene, CDR1 is LNHDA and CDR2 is SQIVND (reference sequence). Trimming removed 5 bases at V and 3 bases at J, with 16 bases between. The CDR3 spans 15 residues.

The chain uses TRBV18 and TRBJ2-1, with D perhaps matching TRBD1 (5 bases). The V gene's germline CDR1 is KGHSH and CDR2 LQKENI. V shed 2 bases and J shed 8 bases, with 10 bases lying between them. The CDR3 has 13 residues. DNA for the CDR3: TGTGCCAGCTCACCAAGTGCAGGGTATGAGCAGTTCTTC. Translated, it gives CASSPSAGYEQFF. Looking up the rest from reference TRBV18 and TRBJ2-1 gives the full variable domain: NAGVMQNPRHLVRRRGQEARLRCSPMKGHSHVYWYRQLPEEGLKFMVYLQKENIIDESGMPKERFSAEFPKEGPSILRIQQVVRGDSAAYFCASSPSAGYEQFFGPGTRLTVL.

This clone occurred a few times. The chain has TRBV11-1 and TRBJ2-2, with D possibly matching TRBD1 (5 bases). The V gene lost 3 bases and the J gene lost 7 bases, with 12 bases spanning the gap. Germline-derived CDR1 and CDR2 are SGHAT and FQDESV (reference sequence). The length of the CDR3 is 14 residues. As DNA, the CDR3 is TGTGCCAGCAGCTTTCACAGGTTTGGCGGGGAGCTGTTTTTT. It is translated as CASSFHRFGGELFF.

The genes are TRBV18 and TRBJ1-4, with TRBD1 matching 9 bases. From germline, CDR1 is KGHSH and CDR2 LQKENI. V lost 4 bases and J lost 8; bases outside the gene matches: 5. This CDR3 has 14 residues. The CDR3 loop is CASSLQGAGEKLFF. The CDR3, as DNA: TGTGCCAGCTCACTACAGGGGGCAGGCGAAAAACTGTTTTTT. Together with reference TRBV18 and TRBJ1-4, the CDR3 gives the full variable domain: NAGVMQNPRHLVRRRGQEARLRCSPMKGHSHVYWYRQLPEEGLKFMVYLQKENIIDESGMPKERFSAEFPKEGPSILRIQQVVRGDSAAYFCASSLQGAGEKLFFGSGTQLSVL.

This chain connects TRBV28 to TRBJ2-1, with D possibly matching TRBD2 (6 bases). From germline, CDR1 is MDHEN and CDR2 SYDVKM. Trimming stripped 8 bases from V and 4 bases from J, with 18 bases between. This CDR3 contains 15 residues. CDR3 sequence (DNA): TGTGCCAGCCTGCCTCTTTACGGGGGTTACAATGAGCAGTTCTTC. Protein sequence: CASLPLYGGYNEQFF.

The chain recombines TRBV21-1 with TRBJ1-4; the D call TRBD1 from the table was never checked on the DNA. TRBV21-1 is marked as a pseudogene. The CDR3 spans 16 residues. DNA of the CDR3: TGTGCCAGCAGCAAAGTGCCAGGGAATTGTTTCGAAAAACTGTTTTTT. Its translation: CASSKVPGNCFEKLFF.

The J gene is TRBJ2-2, the V gene TRBV28, with 8 bases aligning to TRBD1. This CDR3 comprises 16 residues. Germline values: CDR1 MDHEN, CDR2 SYDVKM. Unmatched junction bases numbered 3, after V lost 3 bases and J lost 0 bases. The DNA of the CDR3 is TGTGCCAGCAGTTTGTGGGGACAGGCGAACACCGGGGAGCTGTTTTTT. It yields the protein CASSLWGQANTGELFF.

The genes are TRBV24-1 and TRBJ1-4; D unclear. Germline CDR1 reads KGHDR; CDR2 reads SFDVKD. The V and J ends lost 4 bases and 11 bases respectively, with 4 bases between them. The CDR3 is made up of 10 amino acids. The CDR3 region has the DNA TGTGCCACCAGTGACTCTAAACTGTTTTTT. As protein: CATSDSKLFF.

This clone has a single count. The chain carries TRBV11-2 and TRBJ1-1; weak D call: TRBD1 (6 bases). In germline, CDR1 is SGHAT, CDR2 FQNNGV. CDR3 length: 13 amino acids. V dropped 1 base and J dropped 6 bases, with 9 bases sitting between them. CDR3 DNA sequence: TGTGCCAGCAGCTTAGCCCCAGGGGCTGAAGCTTTCTTT. Its translation: CASSLAPGAEAFF.

V usage is TRBV6-1 and J usage is TRBJ2-7; 7 bases are a match to TRBD2. CDR1 is MNHNS and CDR2 is SASEGT in the germline V gene. This CDR3 is 14 amino acids long. The V segment lost 3 bases and the J segment 5 bases; nucleotides outside the gene matches: 7. The CDR3 reads CASSESGGSDEQYF. DNA for the CDR3: TGTGCCAGCAGTGAGTCCGGCGGGAGTGACGAGCAGTACTTC.

This clone was seen just once. This chain uses TRBV6-5 with TRBJ1-6; D not certain. The V gene lost 4 bases and the J gene lost 0 bases, with 7 bases spanning the gap. The CDR3 runs 15 residues. Germline CDR1 MNHEY, CDR2 SVGAGI. This CDR3 reads CASSSPRSYNSPLHF. The CDR3 DNA reads TGTGCCAGCAGTTCCCCCCGCTCCTATAATTCACCCCTCCACTTT.

The chain joins TRBV4-2 to TRBJ2-6; TRBD2 matches 10 bases. With V trimmed by 1 base and J by 3 bases, 9 bases remained unmatched. Per germline, CDR1 LGHNA and CDR2 YNFKEQ. This CDR3 comprises 19 residues. CDR3 protein: CASSQAFLAGVDGANVLTF. The CDR3 DNA is TGTGCCAGCAGCCAAGCCTTTCTAGCGGGAGTCGATGGGGCCAACGTCCTGACTTTC.

This chain joins TRBV29-1 and TRBJ2-5, with a possible D match to TRBD2 (6 bases). V lost 6 bases, J lost 1 base, and 12 bases lay in between. Germline CDR1 and CDR2: SQVTM and ANQGSEA. This CDR3 has 13 residues. The CDR3: CSVPGLLQETQYF. In nucleotides, the CDR3 is TGCAGCGTACCGGGACTCCTCCAAGAGACCCAGTACTTC.

This chain joins TRBV28 and TRBJ2-5, with TRBD2 matching over 11 bases. Per germline, CDR1 MDHEN and CDR2 SYDVKM. CDR3 length: 17 amino acids. V lost 4 bases to trimming and J lost 5 bases; unmatched junction nucleotides: 12. CDR3: CASSSALSGRAAETQYF. The CDR3, as DNA: TGTGCCAGCAGTTCCGCCCTTAGCGGGAGGGCCGCCGAGACCCAGTACTTC.

This clone was picked up a small number of times. The chain uses TRBV10-3 and TRBJ2-7, with D tentatively TRBD2 (5 bases). Per germline, CDR1 ENHRY and CDR2 SYGVKD. The CDR3 covers 12 residues. V shed 10 bases and J shed 1 base, with 11 bases lying between them. CDR3 nucleotides: TGTGCCACCGGACGGGATTCCTACGAGCAGTACTTC. Its translation: CATGRDSYEQYF.

The J gene is TRBJ1-5, the V gene TRBV7-2; 9 bases are shared with TRBD1. The length of the CDR3 is 16 residues. V was pared by 1 base and J by 7 bases, with 8 bases of the junction left unmatched. Germline assignment: CDR1 SGHTA and CDR2 FQGNSA. The CDR3 is CASSLGGTGPGQPQHF. In DNA form, the CDR3 reads TGTGCCAGCAGCTTAGGGGGGACAGGGCCAGGACAGCCCCAGCATTTT. The full variable domain, completed using reference TRBV7-2 and TRBJ1-5, is GAGVSQSPSNKVTEKGKDVELRCDPISGHTALYWYRQSLGQGLEFLIYFQGNSAPDKSGLPSDRFSAERTGGSVSTLTIQRTQQEDSAVYLCASSLGGTGPGQPQHFGDGTRLSIL.

The chain joins TRBV13 to TRBJ1-2; the D is unclear. This CDR3 is 13 amino acids long. Germline V CDR1 and CDR2: PRHDT, FYEKMQ (reference sequence). The V and J ends lost 2 bases and 3 bases respectively, with 7 bases between them. The CDR3 region is CASSLRVDYGYTF. As DNA, the CDR3 is TGTGCCAGCAGCTTACGGGTTGACTATGGCTACACCTTC.

The chain recombines TRBV4-2 with TRBJ2-3; TRBD2 aligns across 8 bases. J lost 1 base, V lost 0 bases, and 9 bases had no gene match. This CDR3 contains 18 residues. From germline, CDR1 is LGHNA and CDR2 YNFKEQ. The DNA of the CDR3 is TGTGCCAGCAGCCAAGATAGCAGCGGGAGTATGCGCACAGATACGCAGTATTTT. Protein product: CASSQDSSGSMRTDTQYF.